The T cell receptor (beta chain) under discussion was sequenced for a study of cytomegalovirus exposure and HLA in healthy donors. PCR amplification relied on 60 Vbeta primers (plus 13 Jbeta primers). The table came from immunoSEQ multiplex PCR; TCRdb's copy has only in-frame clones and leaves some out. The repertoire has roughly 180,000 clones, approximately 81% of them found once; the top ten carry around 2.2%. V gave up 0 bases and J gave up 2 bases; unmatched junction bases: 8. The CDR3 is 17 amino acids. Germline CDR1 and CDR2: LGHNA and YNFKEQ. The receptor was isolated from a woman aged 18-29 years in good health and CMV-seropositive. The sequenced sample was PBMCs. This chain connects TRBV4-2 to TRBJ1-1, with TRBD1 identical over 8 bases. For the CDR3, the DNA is TGTGCCAGCAGCCAAGACCTGACGGCAGGGGGCAACACTGAAGCTTTCTTT. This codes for CASSQDLTAGGNTEAFF.